This entry describes one T cell receptor (beta chain). This record belongs to a study of blood T cell repertoires in COVID-19. Study background: Whether acute or convalescent, the COVID-19 samples came from the United States, Italy and Spain. Sample material is recorded as cDNA or gDNA derived from T cells, B-cell-depleted T cells, or PBMCs.

In the original workflow: Reference gene primer amplification gave estimated nucleated cell counts. Sequenced by immunoSEQ multiplex PCR; TCRdb stores in-frame clones only, minus some. D and trimming were read from the DNA, whereas the V and J calls and clone size are those reported in that table. The top ten clones hold around 7.8% of a sample with hundreds of thousands of clones, about 87% of them seen once. CDR1 is SGHRS, CDR2 YFSETQ, per germline. V was shortened by 0 bases and J by 9 bases, with 16 bases between the two germline ends. The CDR3 runs 14 residues. The TCR comes from a human donor in a cohort sampled during active COVID-19. Sequencing input: peripheral blood. The chain is built from TRBV5-1 and TRBJ2-7; D ambiguous. This chain's CDR3 is CASSLATVSTRQYF. Written as DNA, the CDR3 is TGCGCCAGCAGCTTGGCTACGGTCTCTACGAGGCAGTACTTC.